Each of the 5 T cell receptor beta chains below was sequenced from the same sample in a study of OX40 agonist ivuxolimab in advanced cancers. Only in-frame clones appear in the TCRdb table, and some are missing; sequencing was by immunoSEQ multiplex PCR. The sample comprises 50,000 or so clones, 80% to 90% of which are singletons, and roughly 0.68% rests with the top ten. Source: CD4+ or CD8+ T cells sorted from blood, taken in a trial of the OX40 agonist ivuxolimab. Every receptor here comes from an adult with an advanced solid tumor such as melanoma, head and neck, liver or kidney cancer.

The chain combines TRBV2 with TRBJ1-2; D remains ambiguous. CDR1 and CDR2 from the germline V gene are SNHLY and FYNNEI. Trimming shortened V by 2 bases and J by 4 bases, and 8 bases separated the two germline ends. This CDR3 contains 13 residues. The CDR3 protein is CASSELRFYGYTF. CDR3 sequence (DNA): TGTGCCAGCAGTGAACTACGGTTCTATGGCTACACCTTC.

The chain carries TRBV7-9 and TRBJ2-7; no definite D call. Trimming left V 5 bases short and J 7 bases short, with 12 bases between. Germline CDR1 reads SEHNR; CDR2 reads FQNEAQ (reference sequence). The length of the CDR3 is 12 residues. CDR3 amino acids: CASSLTAVEQYF. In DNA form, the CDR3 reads TGTGCCAGCAGCCTCACTGCCGTGGAGCAGTACTTC.

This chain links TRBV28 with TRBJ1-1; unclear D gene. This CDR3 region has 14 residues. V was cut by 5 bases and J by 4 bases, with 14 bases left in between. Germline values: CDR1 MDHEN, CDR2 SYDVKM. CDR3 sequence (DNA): TGTGCCAGCAGTCCCCTTAGGGTGGGCACTGAAGCTTTCTTT. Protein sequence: CASSPLRVGTEAFF.

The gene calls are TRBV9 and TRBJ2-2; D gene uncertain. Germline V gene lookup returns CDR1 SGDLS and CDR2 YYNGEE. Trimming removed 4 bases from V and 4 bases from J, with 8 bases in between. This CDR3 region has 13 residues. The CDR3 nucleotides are TGTGCCAGCAGCCCCGGGCCCACCGGGGAGCTGTTTTTT. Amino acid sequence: CASSPGPTGELFF.

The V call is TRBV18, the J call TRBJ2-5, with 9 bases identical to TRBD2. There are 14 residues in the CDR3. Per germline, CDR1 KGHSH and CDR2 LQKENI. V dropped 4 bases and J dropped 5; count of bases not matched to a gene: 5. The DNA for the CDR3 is TGTGCCAGCTCACAGTTAGCGGGGGTCGAGACCCAGTACTTC. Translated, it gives CASSQLAGVETQYF. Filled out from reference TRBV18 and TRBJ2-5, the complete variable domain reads NAGVMQNPRHLVRRRGQEARLRCSPMKGHSHVYWYRQLPEEGLKFMVYLQKENIIDESGMPKERFSAEFPKEGPSILRIQQVVRGDSAAYFCASSQLAGVETQYFGPGTRLLVL.